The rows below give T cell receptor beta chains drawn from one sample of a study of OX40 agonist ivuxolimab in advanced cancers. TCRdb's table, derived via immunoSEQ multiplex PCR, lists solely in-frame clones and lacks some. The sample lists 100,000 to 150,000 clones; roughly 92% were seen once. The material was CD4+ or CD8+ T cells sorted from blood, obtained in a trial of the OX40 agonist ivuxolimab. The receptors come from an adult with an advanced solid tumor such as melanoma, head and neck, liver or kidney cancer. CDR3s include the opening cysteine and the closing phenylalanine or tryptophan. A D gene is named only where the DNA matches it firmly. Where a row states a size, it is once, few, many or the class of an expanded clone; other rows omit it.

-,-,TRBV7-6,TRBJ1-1,CASSFWTGAEAFF,TGTGCCAGCAGCTTTTGGACGGGGGCTGAAGCTTTCTTT
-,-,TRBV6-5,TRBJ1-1,CASSYFLGNTEAFF,TGTGCCAGCAGTTACTTCCTGGGGAACACTGAAGCTTTCTTT
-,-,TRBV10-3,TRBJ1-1,CATEGTNTEAFF,TGTGCCACTGAGGGGACGAACACTGAAGCTTTCTTT
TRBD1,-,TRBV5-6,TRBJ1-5,CASSLDGGTGRNQPQHF,TGTGCCAGCAGCTTGGACGGTGGGACAGGGAGGAATCAGCCCCAGCATTTT
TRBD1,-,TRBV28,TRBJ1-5,CASSTGTVNQPQHF,TGTGCCAGCAGTACCGGGACAGTAAATCAGCCCCAGCATTTT
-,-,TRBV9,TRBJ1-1,CASSLGQNTEAFF,TGTGCCAGCAGCTTGGGACAGAACACTGAAGCTTTCTTT
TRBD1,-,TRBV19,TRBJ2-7,CASSRDRTSYEQYF,TGTGCCAGTTCCCGGGACAGGACATCCTACGAGCAGTACTTC
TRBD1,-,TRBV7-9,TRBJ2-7,CASSGPGTVSSYEQYF,TGTGCCAGCAGCGGTCCCGGGACAGTGAGCTCCTACGAGCAGTACTTC
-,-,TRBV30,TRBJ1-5,CAWSGQGSQPQHF,TGTGCCTGGAGTGGGCAGGGCAGCCAGCCCCAGCATTTT
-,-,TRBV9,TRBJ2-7,CASSVSVAGYEQYF,TGTGCCAGCAGCGTATCGGTGGCGGGCTACGAGCAGTACTTC
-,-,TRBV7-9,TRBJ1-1,CASSLGDSDTEAFF,TGTGCCAGCAGCCTGGGGGATTCTGACACTGAAGCTTTCTTT
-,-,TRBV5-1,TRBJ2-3,CASSLVSTADTQYF,TGCGCCAGCAGCTTGGTCTCGACAGCAGATACGCAGTATTTT
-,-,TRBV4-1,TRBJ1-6,CASSQHGGPLDSGFSPLHF,TGCGCCAGCAGCCAACATGGGGGCCCCCTGGACAGTGGTTTTTCACCCCTCCACTTT
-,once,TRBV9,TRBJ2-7,CASWLEQYF,TGTGCCAGCTGGTTAGAGCAGTACTTC
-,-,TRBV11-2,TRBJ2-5,CASSLGAPRETQYF,TGTGCCAGCAGCTTAGGGGCGCCCCGAGAGACCCAGTACTTC
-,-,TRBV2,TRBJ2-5,CASRGETQYF,TGTGCCAGCAGGGGGGAGACCCAGTACTTC
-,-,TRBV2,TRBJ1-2,CASSVSPRANYGYTF,TGTGCCAGCAGTGTAAGTCCCAGGGCCAACTATGGCTACACCTTC
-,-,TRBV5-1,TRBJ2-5,CASSLVLGIETQYF,TGCGCCAGCAGCTTGGTACTAGGGATAGAGACCCAGTACTTC
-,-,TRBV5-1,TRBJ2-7,CASSLSGASPYEQYF,TGCGCCAGCAGCTTGTCGGGGGCTTCTCCCTACGAGCAGTACTTC
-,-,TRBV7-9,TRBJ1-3,CASSRTGWGNTIYF,TGTGCCAGCAGCCGCACAGGGTGGGGAAACACCATATATTTT
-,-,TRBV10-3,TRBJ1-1,CAISESQVNTEAFF,TGTGCCATCAGTGAGTCGCAGGTCAACACTGAAGCTTTCTTT
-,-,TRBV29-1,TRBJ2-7,CSVEESLGEQYF,TGCAGCGTTGAAGAATCCCTAGGCGAGCAGTACTTC
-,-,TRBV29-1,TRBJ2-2,CSVEARPGELFF,TGCAGCGTTGAAGCGCGTCCCGGGGAGCTGTTTTTT
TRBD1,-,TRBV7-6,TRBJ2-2,CASSLGGQGTGELFF,TGTGCCAGCAGCTTAGGGGGACAGGGCACCGGGGAGCTGTTTTTT
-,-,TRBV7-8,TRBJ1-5,CASSLSGYGASNQPQHF,TGTGCCAGCAGCTTATCGGGTTACGGGGCTAGCAATCAGCCCCAGCATTTT
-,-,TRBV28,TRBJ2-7,CASLPGHSSYEQYF,TGTGCCAGCCTACCAGGACACAGCTCCTACGAGCAGTACTTC
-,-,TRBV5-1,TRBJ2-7,CASSQTSGTVSYEQYF,TGCGCCAGCAGCCAAACTTCCGGGACGGTCTCCTACGAGCAGTACTTC
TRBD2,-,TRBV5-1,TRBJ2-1,CASSLAASGSYNEQFF,TGCGCCAGCAGCTTGGCAGCCAGCGGGAGTTACAATGAGCAGTTCTTC
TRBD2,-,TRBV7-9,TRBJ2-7,CASSVTGTTYEQYF,TGTGCCAGCAGCGTGACCGGGACTACGTACGAGCAGTACTTC
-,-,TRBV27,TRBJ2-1,CASSLSSNNEQFF,TGTGCCAGCAGTTTATCCTCCAACAATGAGCAGTTCTTC
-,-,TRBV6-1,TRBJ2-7,CASSEEGGYEQYF,TGTGCCAGCAGTGAAGAAGGGGGATACGAGCAGTACTTC
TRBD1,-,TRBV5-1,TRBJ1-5,CASSLAQDPPGQEDSNQPQHF,TGCGCCAGCAGCTTGGCCCAGGACCCCCCGGGACAGGAAGATAGCAATCAGCCCCAGCATTTT
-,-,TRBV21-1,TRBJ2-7,CASSAPGGDRGRDASYEQYF,TGTGCCAGCAGCGCCCCTGGGGGGGACAGGGGGCGAGATGCTTCTTACGAGCAGTACTTC
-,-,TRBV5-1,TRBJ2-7,CASSRDTGSYEQYF,TGCGCCAGCAGCCGGGACACCGGCTCCTACGAGCAGTACTTC
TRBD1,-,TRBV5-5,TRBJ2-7,CASSLTGAESYEQYF,TGTGCCAGCAGCTTAACAGGGGCTGAATCCTACGAGCAGTACTTC
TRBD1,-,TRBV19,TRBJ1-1,CASSSKDRGRYTEAFF,TGTGCCAGTAGTTCCAAGGACAGGGGTCGGTACACTGAAGCTTTCTTT
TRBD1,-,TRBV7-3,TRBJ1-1,CASSLGTVNTEAFF,TGTGCCAGCAGCTTAGGGACAGTGAACACTGAAGCTTTCTTT
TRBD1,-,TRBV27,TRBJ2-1,CASSSWDRGHEQFF,TGTGCCAGCAGTTCGTGGGACAGGGGCCATGAGCAGTTCTTC
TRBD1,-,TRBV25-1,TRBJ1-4,CASSEAFRDRDEKLFF,TGTGCCAGCAGTGAAGCATTCCGGGACAGGGATGAAAAACTGTTTTTT
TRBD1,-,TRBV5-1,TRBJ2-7,CASSAGTGGTGEQYF,TGCGCCAGCAGCGCGGGGACAGGGGGTACGGGAGAGCAGTACTTC
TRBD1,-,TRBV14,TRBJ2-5,CASSQHPDREETQYF,TGTGCCAGCAGCCAACACCCGGACAGGGAAGAGACCCAGTACTTC
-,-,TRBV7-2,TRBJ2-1,CASSPDRSYNEQFF,TGTGCCAGCAGCCCAGACAGGTCCTACAATGAGCAGTTCTTC
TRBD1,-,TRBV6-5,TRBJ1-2,CASSPQGNYGYTF,TGTGCCAGCAGTCCACAGGGGAACTATGGCTACACCTTC
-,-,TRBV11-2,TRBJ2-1,CASSLSADEQFF,TGTGCCAGCAGCTTAAGCGCTGATGAGCAGTTCTTC
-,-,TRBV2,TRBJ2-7,CASRGSYEQYF,TGTGCCAGCCGCGGTTCCTACGAGCAGTACTTC
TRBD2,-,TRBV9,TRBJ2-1,CASSVDESGRGNEQFF,TGTGCCAGCAGCGTAGATGAGAGCGGGAGGGGAAATGAGCAGTTCTTC
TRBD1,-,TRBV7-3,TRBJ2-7,CASSKTGPYEQYF,TGTGCCAGCAGCAAGACAGGGCCCTACGAGCAGTACTTC
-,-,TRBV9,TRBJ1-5,CASSGEGIQPQHF,TGTGCCAGCAGCGGCGAAGGGATCCAGCCCCAGCATTTT
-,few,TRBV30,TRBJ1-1,CAWSTPQLGREEAFF,TGTGCCTGGAGTACACCTCAACTAGGACGCGAAGAAGCTTTCTTT
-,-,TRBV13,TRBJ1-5,CASNRGRNSNQPQHF,TGTGCCAGCAACCGAGGGAGGAATAGCAATCAGCCCCAGCATTTT
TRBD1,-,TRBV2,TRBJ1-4,CASSQRSGQLNEKLFF,TGTGCCAGCAGCCAGCGATCGGGACAGTTGAATGAAAAACTGTTTTTT
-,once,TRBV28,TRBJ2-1,CASSLWDYVHNEQFF,TGTGCCAGCAGTTTATGGGACTATGTTCACAATGAGCAGTTCTTC
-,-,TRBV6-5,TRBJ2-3,CASSSRGSTDTQYF,TGTGCCAGCAGTAGCCGGGGGTCCACAGATACGCAGTATTTT
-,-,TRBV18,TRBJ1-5,CASSPGGGYQPQHF,TGTGCCAGCTCCCCCGGCGGGGGTTATCAGCCCCAGCATTTT
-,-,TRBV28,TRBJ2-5,CASRLPGRETQYF,TGTGCCAGCAGACTACCAGGGAGAGAGACCCAGTACTTC